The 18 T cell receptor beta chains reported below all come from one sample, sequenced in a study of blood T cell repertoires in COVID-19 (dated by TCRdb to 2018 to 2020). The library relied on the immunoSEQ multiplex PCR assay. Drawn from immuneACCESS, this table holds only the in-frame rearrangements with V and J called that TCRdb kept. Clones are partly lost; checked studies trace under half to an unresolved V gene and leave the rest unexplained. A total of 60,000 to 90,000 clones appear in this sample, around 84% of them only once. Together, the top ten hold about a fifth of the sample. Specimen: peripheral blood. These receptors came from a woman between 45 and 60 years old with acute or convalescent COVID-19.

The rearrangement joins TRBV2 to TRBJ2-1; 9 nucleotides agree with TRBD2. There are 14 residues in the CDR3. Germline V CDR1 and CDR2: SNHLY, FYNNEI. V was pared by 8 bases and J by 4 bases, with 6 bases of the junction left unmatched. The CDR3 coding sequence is TGTGCCAGCGGCGAGACTAGCGGATACAATGAGCAGTTCTTC. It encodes CASGETSGYNEQFF.

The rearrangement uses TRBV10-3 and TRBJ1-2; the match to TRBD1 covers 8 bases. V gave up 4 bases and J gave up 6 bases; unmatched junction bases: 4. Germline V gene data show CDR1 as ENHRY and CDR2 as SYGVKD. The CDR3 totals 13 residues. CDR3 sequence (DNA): TGTGCCATCAGTGTCCAGGGGGCCCATGGCTACACCTTC. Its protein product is CAISVQGAHGYTF.

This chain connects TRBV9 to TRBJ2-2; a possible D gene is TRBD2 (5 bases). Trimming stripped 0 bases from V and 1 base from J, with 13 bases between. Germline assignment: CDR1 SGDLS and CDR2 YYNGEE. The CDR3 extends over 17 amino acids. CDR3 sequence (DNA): TGTGCCAGCAGCGTAGATCCGGGATGGGGGAACACCGGGGAGCTGTTTTTT. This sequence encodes CASSVDPGWGNTGELFF.

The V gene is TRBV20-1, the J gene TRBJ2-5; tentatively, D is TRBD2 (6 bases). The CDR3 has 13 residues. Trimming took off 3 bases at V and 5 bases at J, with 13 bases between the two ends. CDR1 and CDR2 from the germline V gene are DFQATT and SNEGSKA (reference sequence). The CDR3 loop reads CSASTLGGETQYF. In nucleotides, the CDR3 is TGCAGTGCTAGTACCCTTGGAGGGGAGACCCAGTACTTC.

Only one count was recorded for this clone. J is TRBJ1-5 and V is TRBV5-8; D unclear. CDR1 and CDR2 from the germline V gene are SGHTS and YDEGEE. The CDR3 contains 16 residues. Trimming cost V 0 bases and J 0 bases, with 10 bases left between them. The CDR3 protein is CASSLEGGYSNQPQHF. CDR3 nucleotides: TGTGCCAGCAGCTTGGAAGGCGGATATAGCAATCAGCCCCAGCATTTT.

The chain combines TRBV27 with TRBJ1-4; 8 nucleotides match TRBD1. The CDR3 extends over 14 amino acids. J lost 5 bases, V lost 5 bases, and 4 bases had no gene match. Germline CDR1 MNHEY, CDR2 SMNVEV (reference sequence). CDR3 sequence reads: CASSLQGGNEKLFF. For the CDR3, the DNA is TGTGCCAGCAGTCTACAGGGGGGAAATGAAAAACTGTTTTTT.

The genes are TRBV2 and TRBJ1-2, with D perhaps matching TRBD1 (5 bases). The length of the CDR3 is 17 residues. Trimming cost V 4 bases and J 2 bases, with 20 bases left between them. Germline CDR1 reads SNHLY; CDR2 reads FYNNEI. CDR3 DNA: TGTGCCAGCAGTGGACCCCTGGCCCGCTCAGGGAACTATGGCTACACCTTC. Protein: CASSGPLARSGNYGYTF.

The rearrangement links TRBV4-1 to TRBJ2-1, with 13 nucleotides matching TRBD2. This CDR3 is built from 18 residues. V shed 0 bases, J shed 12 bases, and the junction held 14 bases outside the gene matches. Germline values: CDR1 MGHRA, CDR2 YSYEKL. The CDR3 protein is CASSQEPTSGGAFSRQFF. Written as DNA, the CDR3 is TGCGCCAGCAGCCAAGAGCCTACTAGCGGGGGGGCCTTTAGTCGGCAGTTCTTC.

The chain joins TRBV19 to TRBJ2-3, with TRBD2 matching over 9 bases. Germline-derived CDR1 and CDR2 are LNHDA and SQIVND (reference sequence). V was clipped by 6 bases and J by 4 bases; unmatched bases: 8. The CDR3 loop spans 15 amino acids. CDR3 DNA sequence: TGTGCCAGTAGCTTCGGCGGGGGGGCCGCAGATACGCAGTATTTT. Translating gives CASSFGGGAADTQYF.

CDR3 protein: CASSQLTARNTEAFF. CDR3 in DNA: TGTGCCAGCAGCCAATTGACAGCGAGGAACACTGAAGCTTTCTTT. This chain connects TRBV11-2 to TRBJ1-1; maybe TRBD1 (5 bases). The ends were cut back, 5 bases at V and 1 base at J, with 14 bases in the middle. Germline-derived CDR1 and CDR2 are SGHAT and FQNNGV. The CDR3 length is 15 residues.

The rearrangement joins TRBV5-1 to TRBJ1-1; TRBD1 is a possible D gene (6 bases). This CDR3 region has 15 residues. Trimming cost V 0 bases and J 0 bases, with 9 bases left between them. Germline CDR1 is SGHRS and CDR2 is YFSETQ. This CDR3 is CASSLAAGVNTEAFF. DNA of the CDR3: TGCGCCAGCAGCTTGGCCGCAGGGGTGAACACTGAAGCTTTCTTT. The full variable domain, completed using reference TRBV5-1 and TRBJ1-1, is KAGVTQTPRYLIKTRGQQVTLSCSPISGHRSVSWYQQTPGQGLQFLFEYFSETQRNKGNFPGRFSGRQFSNSRSEMNVSTLELGDSALYLCASSLAAGVNTEAFFGQGTRLTVV.

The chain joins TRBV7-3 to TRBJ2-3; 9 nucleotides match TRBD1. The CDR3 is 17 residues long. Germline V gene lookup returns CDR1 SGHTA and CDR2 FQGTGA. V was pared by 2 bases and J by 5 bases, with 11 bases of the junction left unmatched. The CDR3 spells CASSLGLQGALKDTQYF. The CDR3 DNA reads TGTGCCAGCAGCTTAGGGCTACAGGGGGCGCTTAAAGATACGCAGTATTTT.

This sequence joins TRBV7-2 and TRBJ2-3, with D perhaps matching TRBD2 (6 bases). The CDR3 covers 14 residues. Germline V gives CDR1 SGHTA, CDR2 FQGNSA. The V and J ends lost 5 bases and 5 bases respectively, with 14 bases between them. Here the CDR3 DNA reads TGTGCCAGCAGCCGGGGCGGAGCGGGAGATACGCAGTATTTT. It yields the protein CASSRGGAGDTQYF. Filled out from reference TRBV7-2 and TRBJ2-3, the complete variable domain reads GAGVSQSPSNKVTEKGKDVELRCDPISGHTALYWYRQSLGQGLEFLIYFQGNSAPDKSGLPSDRFSAERTGGSVSTLTIQRTQQEDSAVYLCASSRGGAGDTQYFGPGTRLTVL.

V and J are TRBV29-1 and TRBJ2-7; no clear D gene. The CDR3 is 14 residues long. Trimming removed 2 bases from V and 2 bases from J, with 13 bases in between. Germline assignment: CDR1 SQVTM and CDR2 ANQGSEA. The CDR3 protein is CSVEIGDATYEQYF. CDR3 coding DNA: TGCAGCGTTGAAATTGGAGACGCCACCTACGAGCAGTACTTC.

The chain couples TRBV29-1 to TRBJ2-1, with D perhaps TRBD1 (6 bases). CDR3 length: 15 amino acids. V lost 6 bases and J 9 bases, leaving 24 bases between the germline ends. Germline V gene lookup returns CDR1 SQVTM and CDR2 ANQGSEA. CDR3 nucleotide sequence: TGCAGCGTGAAGACCCCGGGACAACGCGCGGGTGAGCAGTTCTTC. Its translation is CSVKTPGQRAGEQFF.

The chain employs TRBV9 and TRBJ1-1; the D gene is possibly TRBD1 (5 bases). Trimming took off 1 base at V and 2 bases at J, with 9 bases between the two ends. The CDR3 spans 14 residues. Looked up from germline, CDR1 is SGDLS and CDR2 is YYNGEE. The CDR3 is CASSVSGSNTEAFF. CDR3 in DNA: TGTGCCAGCAGCGTATCAGGGTCTAACACTGAAGCTTTCTTT.

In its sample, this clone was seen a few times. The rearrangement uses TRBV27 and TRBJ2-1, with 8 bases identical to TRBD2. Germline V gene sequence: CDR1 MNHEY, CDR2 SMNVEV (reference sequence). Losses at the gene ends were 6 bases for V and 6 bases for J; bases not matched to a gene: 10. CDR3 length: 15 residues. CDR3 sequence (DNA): TGTGCCAGCAGGGATGGGGGACTAGAGAGCAATGAGCAGTTCTTC. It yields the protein CASRDGGLESNEQFF.

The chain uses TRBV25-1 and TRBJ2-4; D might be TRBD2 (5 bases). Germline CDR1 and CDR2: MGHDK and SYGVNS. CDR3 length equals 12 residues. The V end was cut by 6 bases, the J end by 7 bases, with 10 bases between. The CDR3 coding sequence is TGTGCCAGCAGGGCTCCGGGGAACATTCAGTACTTC. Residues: CASRAPGNIQYF.